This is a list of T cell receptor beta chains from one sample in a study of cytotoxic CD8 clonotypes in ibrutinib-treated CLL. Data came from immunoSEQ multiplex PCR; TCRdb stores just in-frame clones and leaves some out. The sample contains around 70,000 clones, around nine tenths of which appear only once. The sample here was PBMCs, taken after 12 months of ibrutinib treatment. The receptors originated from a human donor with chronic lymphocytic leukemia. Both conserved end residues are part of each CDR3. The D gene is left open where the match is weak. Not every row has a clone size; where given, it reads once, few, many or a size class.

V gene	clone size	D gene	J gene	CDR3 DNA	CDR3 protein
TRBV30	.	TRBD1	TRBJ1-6	TGTGCCTGGAGGATCACAGGGGTGGATTCACCCCTCCACTTT	CAWRITGVDSPLHF
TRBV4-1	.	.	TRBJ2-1	TGCGCCAGCAGTGGACCTCTTTCGGACCCTCAGCAGTTCTTC	CASSGPLSDPQQFF
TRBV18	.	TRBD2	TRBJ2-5	TGTGCCAGCTCACCGGTAGCGGGAGCAGAGACCCAGTACTTC	CASSPVAGAETQYF
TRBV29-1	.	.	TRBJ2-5	TGCAGCTCCAGATCGGGACTCCACCAAGAGACCCAGTACTTC	CSSRSGLHQETQYF
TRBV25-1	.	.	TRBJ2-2	TGTGCCAGCAGTTTTAGCGGCAACACCGGGGAGCTGTTTTTT	CASSFSGNTGELFF
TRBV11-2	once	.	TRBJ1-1	TGTGCCAGCAGCTTGGTACGGACTGAAGCTTTCTTT	CASSLVRTEAFF
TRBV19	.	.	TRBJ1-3	TGTGCCAGTACACAGGCTCCGACCACCATATATTTT	CASTQAPTTIYF
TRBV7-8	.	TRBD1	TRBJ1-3	TGTGCCAGCAGCTTTCGGACAGGGTTCTTCTCTGGAAACACCATATATTTT	CASSFRTGFFSGNTIYF
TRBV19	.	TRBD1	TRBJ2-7	TGTGCCAGTAGTATATCTGGACAGGACTACGAGCAGTACTTC	CASSISGQDYEQYF
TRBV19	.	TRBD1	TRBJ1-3	TGTGCCAGTAGTATCTTGGGGACAGAATCCTCTGGAAACACCATATATTTT	CASSILGTESSGNTIYF
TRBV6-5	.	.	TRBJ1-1	TGTGCCAGCATCCGGGGAGCGAACACTGAAGCTTTCTTT	CASIRGANTEAFF
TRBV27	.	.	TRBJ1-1	TGTGCCAGCAGGCCTCGGGCCCCGGAAACTGAAGCTTTCTTT	CASRPRAPETEAFF
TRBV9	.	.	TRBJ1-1	TGTGCCAGCAGCGGAAAAGGCGTTGACGCTTTCTTT	CASSGKGVDAFF
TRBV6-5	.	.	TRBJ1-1	TGTGCCAGCAGTTACGAGAGACGAAACACTGAAGCTTTCTTT	CASSYERRNTEAFF
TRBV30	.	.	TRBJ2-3	TGTGCCTGGAGTCGGGGAACAGATACGCAGTATTTT	CAWSRGTDTQYF
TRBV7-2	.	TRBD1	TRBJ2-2	TGTGCCAGCAGCTTAGGGACAGGGTCCACCGGGGAGCTGTTTTTT	CASSLGTGSTGELFF
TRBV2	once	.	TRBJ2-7	TGTGCCAGCCGTAGGGCTTACGAGCAGTACTTC	CASRRAYEQYF
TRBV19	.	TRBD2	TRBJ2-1	TGTGCCAGTAGGCGCGGGACTAGCAGAGACAATGAGCAGTTCTTC	CASRRGTSRDNEQFF
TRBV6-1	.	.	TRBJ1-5	TGTGCCAGCTCGGGCGGGAATCAGCCCCAGCATTTT	CASSGGNQPQHF
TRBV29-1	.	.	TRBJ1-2	TGCATCGGCAGGAGTACTAACTATGGCTACACCTTC	CIGRSTNYGYTF
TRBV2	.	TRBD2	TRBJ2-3	TGTGCCAGCTTACTAGCGGGAGTCTCAGATACGCAGTATTTT	CASLLAGVSDTQYF
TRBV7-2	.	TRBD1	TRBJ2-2	TGTGCCAGCAGCCTTGGACAGGATCGCACCGGGGAGCTGTTTTTT	CASSLGQDRTGELFF
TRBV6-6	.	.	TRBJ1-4	TGTGCCAGCACCGAGCAGGGGAGGGGAAGAAAACTGTTTTTT	CASTEQGRGRKLFF
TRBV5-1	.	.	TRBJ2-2	TGCGCCAGCAGCTTGGTCCCGGGGGGCGGGAACACCGGGGAGCTGTTTTTT	CASSLVPGGGNTGELFF
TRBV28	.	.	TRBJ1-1	TGTGCCAGCAGTCCAGCTCGGACAGAAAGAGCTTTCTTT	CASSPARTERAFF
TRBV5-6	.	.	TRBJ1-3	TGTGCCAGCAGCTATTATCGGGGGAACTCTGGAAACACCATATATTTT	CASSYYRGNSGNTIYF
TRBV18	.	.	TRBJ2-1	TGTGCCAGCTCACCACGGACCAGCCCGGGCAATGAGCAGTTCTTC	CASSPRTSPGNEQFF
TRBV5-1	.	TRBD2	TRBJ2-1	TGCGCCAGCACCCCGGGACTAGCTGTTAATGAGCAGTTCTTC	CASTPGLAVNEQFF
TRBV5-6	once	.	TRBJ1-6	TGTGCCAGCGGGGAGATTGGGTTTAAAACTTCACCCCTCCACTTT	CASGEIGFKTSPLHF
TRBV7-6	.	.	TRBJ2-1	TGTGCCAGCAGCTTAGTCTTCGGGAGAATGAATGAGCAGTTCTTC	CASSLVFGRMNEQFF
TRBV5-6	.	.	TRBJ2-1	TGTGCCAGCAGCTTTCTGGAGGGTGTCAATGAGCAGTTCTTC	CASSFLEGVNEQFF
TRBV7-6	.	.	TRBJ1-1	TGTGCCAGCAGCCCCGGGGCCGAAGCTTTCTTT	CASSPGAEAFF
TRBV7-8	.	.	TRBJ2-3	TGTGCCAGCAGCTTAGAGGTTGTGCAGCGGCACACAGATACGCAGTATTTT	CASSLEVVQRHTDTQYF
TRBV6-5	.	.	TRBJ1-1	TGTGCCAGCAGTTACGGGGGCGCGATGACTGAAGCTTTCTTT	CASSYGGAMTEAFF
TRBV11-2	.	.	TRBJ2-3	TGTGCCAGCGCACCTTCGGGCATTCCAGATACGCAGTATTTT	CASAPSGIPDTQYF